This TCR beta chain comes out of a study of T cell repertoires in cytomegalovirus infection. TCRdb called the reads again in MiXCR, with one record for every CDR3 protein. The sample has some 100,000 distinct CDR3 sequences, around a quarter seen once; the top ten hold roughly two fifths. This clonotype was seen many times. The germline CDR1 and CDR2 sequences are MNHEY and SVGAGI. V lost 3 bases to trimming and J lost 4 bases, with 15 bases between them. This CDR3 is 15 amino acids long. The sequenced material came from CD8+ T cells from PBMCs. The rearrangement links TRBV6-5 to TRBJ1-2, with D unresolved. The clonotype comes from a human donor in good health (CMV status not recorded). Some clones in this sample may be carry-over from other donors' samples. CDR3 DNA sequence: TGTGCCAGCAGTTATCTGGTCGGGGAGATCTATGGCTACACCTTC. This encodes CASSYLVGEIYGYTF.